Listed here are 9 T cell receptor beta chains from one sample, sequenced in a study of T cell responses to AZD1222 COVID-19 vaccine. Repertoires were generated with immunoSEQ multiplex PCR, while TCRdb's copy carries only in-frame clones and drops some. This table holds hundreds of thousands of clones, around 93% found once. This material consisted of peripheral blood, taken 28 days after the second AZD1222 dose. All receptors come from an adult who received the AZD1222 COVID-19 vaccine.

Comment on this clone: Other DNA sequences in the same sample also yield this CDR3. In DNA form, the CDR3 reads TGTGCCAGCTCCTCCAGGGGAGAGACCCAGTACTTC. This translates into CASSSRGETQYF. This chain links TRBV18 with TRBJ2-5, with TRBD1 as a possible D gene (6 bases). V shed 6 bases and J shed 4 bases, with 9 bases lying between them. Germline V lookup: CDR1 KGHSH, CDR2 LQKENI. This CDR3 is built from 12 residues.

The chain is built from TRBV5-1 and TRBJ1-6; D unclear. V shed 0 bases and J shed 8 bases, with 15 bases lying between them. CDR3 size: 16 residues. Germline CDR1 SGHRS, CDR2 YFSETQ. The CDR3 DNA reads as TGCGCCAGCAGCTTGGGGTCATACCTATCCCATTCACCCCTCCACTTT. Translated, it gives CASSLGSYLSHSPLHF.

The chain is built from TRBV5-5 and TRBJ1-1; D unresolved. Germline CDR1 and CDR2: SGHKS and YYEKEE (reference sequence). The CDR3 spans 11 residues. V gave up 2 bases and J gave up 8 bases, with 7 bases separating them. As DNA, the CDR3 is TGTGCCAGCAGCTTCGGCAGAGAAGCTTTCTTT. It is translated as CASSFGREAFF.

This clone has just one count. The gene calls are TRBV18 and TRBJ1-3; 8 bases agree with TRBD1. CDR1 KGHSH and CDR2 LQKENI come from the germline V gene. The V segment lost 3 bases and the J segment 0 bases; nucleotides outside the gene matches: 7. The length of the CDR3 is 17 residues. CDR3 amino acids: CASSPDRELLSGNTIYF. DNA of the CDR3: TGTGCCAGCTCACCGGACAGGGAGCTACTCTCTGGAAACACCATATATTTT.

This rearrangement joins TRBV9 to TRBJ2-2, with TRBD1 as a possible D gene (6 bases). This CDR3 has 19 residues. Per the germline V gene, CDR1 is SGDLS and CDR2 is YYNGEE. V lost 1 base and J lost 2, with 21 bases in between. The CDR3 loop is CASSVLGVMTGDNTGELFF. As DNA, the CDR3 is TGTGCCAGCAGCGTACTAGGGGTGATGACAGGCGACAACACCGGGGAGCTGTTTTTT.

The rearrangement uses TRBV29-1 and TRBJ2-3, with 8 nucleotides matching TRBD2. Per the germline V gene, CDR1 is SQVTM and CDR2 is ANQGSEA. V was clipped by 0 bases and J by 1 base; unmatched bases: 9. The CDR3 is made up of 17 amino acids. In nucleotides, the CDR3 is TGCAGCGTTGAAGATCCTTCCTCAGCGGGGGGCACAGATACGCAGTATTTT. Translated, it gives CSVEDPSSAGGTDTQYF.

CDR3 residues: CASSLADRGRYEQYF. In DNA form, the CDR3 reads TGTGCCAGCAGCTTAGCCGACAGGGGGCGGTACGAGCAGTACTTC. This chain joins TRBV11-1 and TRBJ2-7; 10 bases agree with TRBD1. Germline trimming cut 0 bases from V and 4 bases from J; bases unmatched to any gene: 3. Germline loops: CDR1 SGHAT, CDR2 FQDESV (reference sequence). The CDR3 consists of 15 residues.

The chain recombines TRBV29-1 with TRBJ2-2; weak D call: TRBD1 (5 bases). V dropped 2 bases and J dropped 3 bases, with 10 bases sitting between them. Germline values: CDR1 SQVTM, CDR2 ANQGSEA. The CDR3 covers 14 residues. CDR3 sequence (DNA): TGCAGCGTTGAACTCCTGGGGCACACCGGGGAGCTGTTTTTT. Amino acid sequence: CSVELLGHTGELFF.

The CDR3 DNA is TGCAGTGCTAGTGCCCCAGGGGGAAAAGGTGGCTACACCTTC. Its translation is CSASAPGGKGGYTF. This sequence joins TRBV20-1 and TRBJ1-2; 7 nucleotides agree with TRBD1. Germline values: CDR1 DFQATT, CDR2 SNEGSKA (reference sequence). V dropped 3 bases and J dropped 7; count of bases not matched to a gene: 11. This CDR3 comprises 14 residues.